The T cell receptor beta chain described here comes from a study of spatial heterogeneity in lung cancer (dated by TCRdb to the late 2010s). Background on the whole study: Beta-chain transcripts were consistently detected in greater numbers than alpha-chain transcripts, which likely reflected higher beta-chain transcript abundance. In the raw uncorrected reads, each unique combination of TCR and UMI appeared more than ten times on average. A strong correlation was found between TCR transcript counts in tumor regions and a T cell transcriptional module score from matched bulk RNA-seq. Both alpha and beta chains were TCR-sequenced in about 240 tumor regions, approximately 68 matched nontumor lung samples and 55 to 60 PBMC samples obtained at surgery. TCR alpha and beta repertoires were quantitatively compared across multiple tumor regions, matched nontumor lung and blood in non-small cell lung cancer. TCR repertoire features were related to nonsynonymous mutation counts determined by whole-exome sequencing of tumor tissue.

Libraries came from 5' RACE. For sequencing, a NextSeq 500 was employed. To allow correction of PCR and sequencing errors, the TCR library protocol tagged every TCR cDNA molecule with a unique molecular identifier. Concerning the study's data processing: TCR identification, UMI-based error correction and CDR3 extraction were all carried out with Decombinator tools. TCRs above a frequency of 2 per 1,000, corresponding to the top 1% of the tumor frequency distribution, were defined as expanded. Expanded tumor TCRs were classed as regional if statistically deemed absent (corrected P<0.05) from at least one tumor region, otherwise ubiquitous. Renyi diversity was computed with the R vegan package after each repertoire had been subsampled 100 times to 5,000 TCRs. CDR3 similarity networks were constructed using string-kernel similarity of amino acid triplets, with links drawn between CDR3s whose pairwise similarity was above 0.82. TCRdb reworked the public reads: Q25 trimming with fastp, MiXCR clone assembly, productive beta chains retained. Each entry merges the rows of one CDR3 protein and shows their most common DNA and genes. TCRdb, rather than the study authors, made the V and J calls. For this sample there are around 1,300 distinct CDR3 sequences; 15% to 19% appear just once. Of the sample, nearly 35% is held by the ten largest clones.

CDR1 KGHSH and CDR2 LQKENI were looked up in the germline V gene. The CDR3 covers 14 residues, taking in both the cysteine and the phenylalanine. CDR3 DNA is the only sequence kept; it has 42 bases, read in frame from the first base. For this chain, trimming is 5 bases at the V end and 3 bases at the J end, and the number of junction bases without a gene match is 5. Paper-wide results and their limitations: The count of ubiquitous expanded TCRs correlated with the count of ubiquitous nonsynonymous mutations, and the count of regional expanded TCRs correlated with the count of regional nonsynonymous mutations. TCR-seq coverage of tumor T cells was estimated at only approximately 7% for alpha chains and roughly 13% for beta chains. The number of expanded intratumoral alpha and beta TCRs correlated with the tumor nonsynonymous mutation count. Confirming at a functional level the hypothesis that regional TCRs recognize regional mutations was considered to require additional single-cell paired TCR alpha and beta sequencing.

The time point label, read with the paper, signifies: sample taken at primary tumor resection. Samples were obtained from approximately 70 patients with early-stage, untreated non-small cell lung cancer from the lung TRACERx cohort. TCR sequencing used whole RNA extracted from tumor and nontumor lung tissue, or from cryopreserved PBMC samples, without cell sorting. Patients were selected for TCR sequencing only if sufficient RNA was available from at least two tumor regions. Tumor and adjacent nontumor lung specimens were reviewed by a lung pathologist before selection. This clonotype is deemed medium-sized (0.01 to 0.1%). What this receptor recognizes is not known. No much larger clone exists at a distance of one base, and base qualities are not known. Because the library targeted alpha chains, this beta chain is an off-target read whose size means little.

The sample was lung tumor tissue, taken at surgery. In this chain, TRBV18 is recombined with TRBJ1-1; 8 central bases correspond to TRBD1. The source is a male donor with early-stage non-small cell lung cancer. The DNA sequence is as follows: TGTGCCAGCTCAGCTTCAGGGGGCGACACTGAAGCTTTCTTT. It is translated as CASSASGGDTEAFF.